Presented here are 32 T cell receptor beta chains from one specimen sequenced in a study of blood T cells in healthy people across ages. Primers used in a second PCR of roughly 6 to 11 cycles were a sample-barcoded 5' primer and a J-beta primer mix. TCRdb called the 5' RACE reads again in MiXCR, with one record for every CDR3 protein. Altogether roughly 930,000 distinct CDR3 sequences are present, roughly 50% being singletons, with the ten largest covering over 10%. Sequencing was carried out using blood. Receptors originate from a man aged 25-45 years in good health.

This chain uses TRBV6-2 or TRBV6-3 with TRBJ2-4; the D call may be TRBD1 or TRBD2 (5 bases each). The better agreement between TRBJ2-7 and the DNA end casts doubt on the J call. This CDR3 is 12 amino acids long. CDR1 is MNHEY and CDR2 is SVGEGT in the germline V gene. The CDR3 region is CASSSRDAEQYF. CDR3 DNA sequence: TGTGCCAGCAGTTCCCGGGACGCCGAGCAGTACTTC.

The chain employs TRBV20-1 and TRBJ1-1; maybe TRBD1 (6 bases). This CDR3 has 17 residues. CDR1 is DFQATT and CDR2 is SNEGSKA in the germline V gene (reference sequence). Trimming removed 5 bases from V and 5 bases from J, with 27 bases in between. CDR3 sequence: CSAVISTPGHRSTEAFF. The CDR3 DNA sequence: TGCAGTGCTGTTATAAGTACTCCGGGACACAGAAGTACTGAAGCTTTCTTT.

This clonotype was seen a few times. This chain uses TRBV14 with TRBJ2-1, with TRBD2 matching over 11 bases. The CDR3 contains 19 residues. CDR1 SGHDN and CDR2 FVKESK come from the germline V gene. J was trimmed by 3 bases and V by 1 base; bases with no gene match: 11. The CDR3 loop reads CASSQVLAGVDLYYNEQFF. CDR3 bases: TGTGCCAGCAGCCAAGTACTAGCGGGGGTTGACCTTTACTACAATGAGCAGTTCTTC.

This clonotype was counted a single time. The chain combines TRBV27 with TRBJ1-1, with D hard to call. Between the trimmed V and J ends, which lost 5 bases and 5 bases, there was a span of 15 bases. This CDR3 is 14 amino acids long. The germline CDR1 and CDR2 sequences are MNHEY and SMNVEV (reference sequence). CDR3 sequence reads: CASSAGGGLTEAFF. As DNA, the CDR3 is TGTGCCAGCAGTGCTGGTGGAGGGTTGACTGAAGCTTTCTTT.

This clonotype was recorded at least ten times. CDR3: CASSVYGGTSTDTQYF. The CDR3 bases are TGTGCCAGCAGCGTATATGGGGGAACTAGCACAGATACGCAGTATTTT. The chain has TRBV9 and TRBJ2-3; the D gene could be TRBD1 or TRBD2 (5 bases each). Germline CDR1 SGDLS, CDR2 YYNGEE. CDR3 length: 16 amino acids. V lost 1 base to trimming and J lost 0 bases, with 12 bases between them.

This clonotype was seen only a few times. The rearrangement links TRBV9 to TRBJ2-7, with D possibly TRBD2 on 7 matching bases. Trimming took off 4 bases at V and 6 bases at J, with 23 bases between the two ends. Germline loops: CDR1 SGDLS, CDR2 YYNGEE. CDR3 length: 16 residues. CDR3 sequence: CASSPAVAGAGGEQYF. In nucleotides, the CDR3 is TGTGCCAGCAGCCCGGCGGTGGCGGGGGCTGGGGGCGAGCAGTACTTC.

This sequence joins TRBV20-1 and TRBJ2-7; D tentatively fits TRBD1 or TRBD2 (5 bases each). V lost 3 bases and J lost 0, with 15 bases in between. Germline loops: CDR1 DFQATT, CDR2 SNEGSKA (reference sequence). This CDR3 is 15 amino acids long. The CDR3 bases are TGCAGTGCTAGGAGCCCCCGGGACCCCTCCTACGAGCAGTACTTC. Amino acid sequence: CSARSPRDPSYEQYF.

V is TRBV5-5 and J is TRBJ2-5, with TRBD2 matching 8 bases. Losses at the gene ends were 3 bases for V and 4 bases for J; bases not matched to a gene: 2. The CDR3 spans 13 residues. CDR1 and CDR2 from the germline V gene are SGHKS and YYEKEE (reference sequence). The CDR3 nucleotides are TGTGCCAGCAGCTCGGGACTAGGAGAGACCCAGTACTTC. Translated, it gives CASSSGLGETQYF. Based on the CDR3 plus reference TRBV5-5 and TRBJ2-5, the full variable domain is DAGVTQSPTHLIKTRGQQVTLRCSPISGHKSVSWYQQVLGQGPQFIFQYYEKEERGRGNFPDRFSARQFPNYSSELNVNALLLGDSALYLCASSSGLGETQYFGPGTRLLVL.

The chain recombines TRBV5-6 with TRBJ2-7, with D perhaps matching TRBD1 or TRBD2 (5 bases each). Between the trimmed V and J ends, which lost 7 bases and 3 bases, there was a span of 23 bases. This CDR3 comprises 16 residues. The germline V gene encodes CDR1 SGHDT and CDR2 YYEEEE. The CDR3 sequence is CASGGGDGGPLYEQYF. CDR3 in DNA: TGTGCCAGCGGCGGTGGGGACGGCGGCCCCCTCTACGAGCAGTACTTC.

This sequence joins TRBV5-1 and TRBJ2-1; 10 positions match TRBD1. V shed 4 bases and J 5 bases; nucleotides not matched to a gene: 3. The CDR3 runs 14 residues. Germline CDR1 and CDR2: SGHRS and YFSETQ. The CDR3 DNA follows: TGCGCCAGCAGCCGGGACAGGGGCAACAATGAGCAGTTCTTC. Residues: CASSRDRGNNEQFF.

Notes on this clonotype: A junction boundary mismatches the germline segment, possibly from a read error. In DNA form, the CDR3 reads TGTGCCAGCAGCTTTGGACTAGCGGGTAACACAGATACGCAGAATTTT. Its translation is CASSFGLAGNTDTQNF. The chain links TRBV7-8 to TRBJ2-3; 11 bases are a match to TRBD2. CDR1 is SGHVS, CDR2 FQNEAQ, per germline. The CDR3 is 16 amino acids.

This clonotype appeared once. The CDR3 loop reads CASSHRTGAGLSYEQYF. In nucleotides, the CDR3 is TGCGCCAGCAGCCACCGCACGGGGGCGGGCCTTTCCTACGAGCAGTACTTC. The chain joins TRBV4-1 to TRBJ2-7, with D perhaps TRBD1 or TRBD2 (6 bases each). The length of the CDR3 is 17 residues. Looked up from germline, CDR1 is MGHRA and CDR2 is YSYEKL. Trimming took off 3 bases at V and 1 base at J, with 19 bases between the two ends.

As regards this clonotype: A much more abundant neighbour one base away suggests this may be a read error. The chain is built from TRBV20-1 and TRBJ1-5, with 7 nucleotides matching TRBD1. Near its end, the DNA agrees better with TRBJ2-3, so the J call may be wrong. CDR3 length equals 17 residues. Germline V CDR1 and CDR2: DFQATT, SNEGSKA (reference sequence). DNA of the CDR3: TGCAGTGCTAGAGTAGGGCGGACCCAGGGGGTCAGTCAGCCCCAGTATTTT. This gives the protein CSARVGRTQGVSQPQYF.

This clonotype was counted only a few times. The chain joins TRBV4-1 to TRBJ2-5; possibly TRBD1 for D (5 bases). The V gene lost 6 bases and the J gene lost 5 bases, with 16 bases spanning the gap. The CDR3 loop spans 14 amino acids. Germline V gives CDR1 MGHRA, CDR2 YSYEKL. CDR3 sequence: CASSPYQGWETQYF. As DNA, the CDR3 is TGCGCCAGCAGTCCTTACCAGGGATGGGAGACCCAGTACTTC.

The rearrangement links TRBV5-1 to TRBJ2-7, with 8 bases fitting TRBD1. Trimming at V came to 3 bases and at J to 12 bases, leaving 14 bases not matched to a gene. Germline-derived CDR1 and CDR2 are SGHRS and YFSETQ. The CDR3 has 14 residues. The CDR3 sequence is CASSSGQGSLWRYF. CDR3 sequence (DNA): TGCGCCAGCAGCTCCGGACAGGGTTCGCTCTGGCGGTACTTC.

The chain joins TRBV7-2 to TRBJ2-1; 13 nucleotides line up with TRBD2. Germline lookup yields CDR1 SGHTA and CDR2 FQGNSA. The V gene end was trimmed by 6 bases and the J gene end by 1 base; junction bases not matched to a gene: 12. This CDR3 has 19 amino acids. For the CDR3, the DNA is TGTGCCAGCAGTCGCACCGGGACTAGCGGGAATCCTTCCTACAATGAGCAGTTCTTC. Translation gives CASSRTGTSGNPSYNEQFF.

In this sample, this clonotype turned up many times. The CDR3 nucleotides are TGTGCCAGCAGTTTCCGGACCGGGGCGTGGCCCCTCCACTTT. Protein: CASSFRTGAWPLHF. The chain recombines TRBV27 with TRBJ1-6; weak D call: TRBD1 (5 bases). V was clipped by 3 bases and J by 13 bases, with 16 bases between them. CDR3 size: 14 residues. The germline V gene encodes CDR1 MNHEY and CDR2 SMNVEV (reference sequence).

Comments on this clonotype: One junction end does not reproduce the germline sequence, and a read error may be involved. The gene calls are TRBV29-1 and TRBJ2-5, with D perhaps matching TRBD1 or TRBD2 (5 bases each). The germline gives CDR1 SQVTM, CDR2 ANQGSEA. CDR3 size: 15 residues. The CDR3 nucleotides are TGCAGCGTTGTTTGGCCGGGGCCTGCACAAGGGACCCAGTACTTC. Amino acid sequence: CSVVWPGPAQGTQYF.

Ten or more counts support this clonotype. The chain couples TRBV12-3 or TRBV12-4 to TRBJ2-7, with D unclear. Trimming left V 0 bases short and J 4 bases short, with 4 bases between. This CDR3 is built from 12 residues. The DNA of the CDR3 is TGTGCCAGCAGTTTAGCGCGTTACGAGCAGTACTTC. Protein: CASSLARYEQYF.

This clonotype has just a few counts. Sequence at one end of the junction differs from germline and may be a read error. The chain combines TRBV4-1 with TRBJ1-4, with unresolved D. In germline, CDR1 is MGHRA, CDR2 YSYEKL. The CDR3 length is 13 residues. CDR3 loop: CASSQDFGKKLFF. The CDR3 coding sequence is TGCGCCAGCAGTCAAGATTTCGGGAAGAAACTGTTTTTT.

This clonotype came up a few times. CDR3 region: CASSQENRGGYTF. In DNA, the CDR3 is TGTGCCAGCAGCCAGGAAAATAGAGGAGGCTACACCTTC. The rearrangement joins TRBV4-2 to TRBJ1-2; D remains unclear. Germline-derived CDR1 and CDR2 are LGHNA and YNFKEQ. The CDR3 has 13 amino acids. V lost 3 bases, J lost 8 bases, and 13 bases lay in between.

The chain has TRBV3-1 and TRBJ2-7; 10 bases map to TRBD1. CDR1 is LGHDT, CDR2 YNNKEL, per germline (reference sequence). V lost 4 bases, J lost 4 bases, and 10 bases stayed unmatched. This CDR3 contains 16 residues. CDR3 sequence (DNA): TGTGCCAGCAGCCGAATACCGGGACAGGGGACATACGAGCAGTACTTC. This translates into CASSRIPGQGTYEQYF.

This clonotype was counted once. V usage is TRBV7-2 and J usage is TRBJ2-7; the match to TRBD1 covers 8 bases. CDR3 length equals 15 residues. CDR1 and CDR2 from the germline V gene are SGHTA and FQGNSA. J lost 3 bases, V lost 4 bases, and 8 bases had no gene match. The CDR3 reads CASSSRDRSFYEQYF. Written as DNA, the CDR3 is TGTGCCAGCAGCTCCCGGGACAGGTCTTTCTACGAGCAGTACTTC.

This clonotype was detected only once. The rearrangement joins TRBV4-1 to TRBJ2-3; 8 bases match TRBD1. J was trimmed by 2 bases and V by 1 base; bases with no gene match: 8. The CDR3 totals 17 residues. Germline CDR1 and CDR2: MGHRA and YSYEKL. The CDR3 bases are TGCGCCAGCAGCCAAGTGATCGGGACAGGCGACACAGATACGCAGTATTTT. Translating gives CASSQVIGTGDTDTQYF.

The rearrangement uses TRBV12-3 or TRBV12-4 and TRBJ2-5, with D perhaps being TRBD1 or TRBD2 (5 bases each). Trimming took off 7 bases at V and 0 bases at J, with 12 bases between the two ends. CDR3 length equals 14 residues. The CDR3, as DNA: TGTGCCAGCACCTGGGGGACCAACCAAGAGACCCAGTACTTC. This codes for CASTWGTNQETQYF.

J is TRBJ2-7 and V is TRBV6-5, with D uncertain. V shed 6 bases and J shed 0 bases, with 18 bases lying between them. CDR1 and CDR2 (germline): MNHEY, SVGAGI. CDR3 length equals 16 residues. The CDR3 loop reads CASRTAGATSSYEQYF. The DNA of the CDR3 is TGTGCCAGCAGGACTGCCGGTGCTACGAGCTCCTACGAGCAGTACTTC.

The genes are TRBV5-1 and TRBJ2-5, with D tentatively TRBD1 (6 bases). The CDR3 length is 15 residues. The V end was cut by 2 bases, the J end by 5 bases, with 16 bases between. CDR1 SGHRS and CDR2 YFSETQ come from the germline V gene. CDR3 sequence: CASSFSTGSWETQYF. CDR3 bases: TGCGCCAGCAGCTTCTCCACAGGGAGTTGGGAGACCCAGTACTTC.

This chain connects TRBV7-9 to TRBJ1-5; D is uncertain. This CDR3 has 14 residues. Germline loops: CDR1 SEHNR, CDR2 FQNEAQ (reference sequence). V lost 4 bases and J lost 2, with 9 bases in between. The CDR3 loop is CASSSTEGNQPQHF. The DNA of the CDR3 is TGTGCCAGCAGCTCTACCGAAGGCAATCAGCCCCAGCATTTT.

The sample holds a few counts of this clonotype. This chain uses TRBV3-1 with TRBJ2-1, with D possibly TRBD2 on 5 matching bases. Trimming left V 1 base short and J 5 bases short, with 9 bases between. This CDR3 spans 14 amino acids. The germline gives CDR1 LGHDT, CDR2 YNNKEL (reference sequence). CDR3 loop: CASSQVSGNNEQFF. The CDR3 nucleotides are TGTGCCAGCAGCCAAGTATCGGGGAACAATGAGCAGTTCTTC.

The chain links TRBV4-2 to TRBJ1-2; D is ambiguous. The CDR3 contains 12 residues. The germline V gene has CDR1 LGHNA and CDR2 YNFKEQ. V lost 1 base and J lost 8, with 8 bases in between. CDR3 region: CASSQAGIGYTF. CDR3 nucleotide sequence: TGTGCCAGCAGCCAAGCCGGGATCGGCTACACCTTC.

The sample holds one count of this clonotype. CDR3 region: CASSLAGTRNTGELFF. For the CDR3, the DNA is TGCGCCAGCAGCTTGGCAGGGACCCGAAACACCGGGGAGCTGTTTTTT. This sequence joins TRBV5-1 and TRBJ2-2, with D possibly called TRBD1 or TRBD2 (5 bases each). V lost 0 bases and J 2 bases, leaving 11 bases between the germline ends. CDR3 length: 16 amino acids. CDR1 is SGHRS, CDR2 YFSETQ, per germline.

The DNA for the CDR3 is TGCAGCGTCGGCCGGGGAAAGGGGGACTACACCTTC. Translation gives CSVGRGKGDYTF. This chain links TRBV29-1 with TRBJ1-2; a possible D gene is TRBD1 (6 bases). The germline CDR1 and CDR2 sequences are SQVTM and ANQGSEA. The CDR3 spans 12 residues. Trimming stripped 6 bases from V and 10 bases from J, with 18 bases between.